These 18 T cell receptor beta chains came from one sample sequenced in a study of metastatic and nonmetastatic thyroid tumors. No treatment had been given to any patient before thyroid surgery. With MiXCR, TCRdb reprocessed the PCR reads. Seen here are some 15,000 clones, roughly 3.5% observed once, and the top ten hold 23%. Material for sequencing was tumor tissue. The receptors originated from a female donor with papillary thyroid cancer or a benign thyroid nodule (not recorded which). Some clones in this sample may be carry-over from other donors' samples.

The sample holds a few counts of this clone. The V gene is TRBV4-3, the J gene TRBJ2-2; no definite D call. The CDR3 spans 16 residues. Trimming removed 0 bases at V and 0 bases at J, with 8 bases between. Germline-derived CDR1 and CDR2 are LGHNA and YSLEER. The CDR3 protein is CASSQDQRANTGELFF. CDR3 nucleotides: TGCGCCAGCAGCCAAGACCAGCGAGCGAACACCGGGGAGCTGTTTTTT.

V usage is TRBV6-2 or TRBV6-3 and J usage is TRBJ1-5, with D hard to call. The CDR3 consists of 14 residues. Looked up from germline, CDR1 is MNHEY and CDR2 is SVGEGT. V was cut by 2 bases and J by 4 bases, with 9 bases left in between. This CDR3 reads CASSYGSENQPQHF. The DNA for the CDR3 is TGTGCCAGCAGTTACGGGAGTGAGAATCAGCCCCAGCATTTT.

This clone was seen only a few times. The V gene is TRBV6-1, the J gene TRBJ1-2; the match to TRBD1 covers 10 bases. Germline CDR1 and CDR2: MNHNS and SASEGT. The junction had 0 bases not matched to a gene; V was cut back by 1 base and J by 4 bases. This CDR3 spans 14 amino acids. CDR3 DNA: TGTGCCAGCAGTGAAGGGACAGGGGGCTATGGCTACACCTTC. Translation: CASSEGTGGYGYTF.

This clone was seen more than once but under ten times. The rearrangement joins TRBV6-2 or TRBV6-3 to TRBJ1-1; TRBD1 is a possible D gene (5 bases). Germline V gene sequence: CDR1 MNHEY, CDR2 SVGEGT. This CDR3 region has 13 residues. The V end lost 5 bases, the J end lost 7 bases, and 14 bases lay between the germline ends. The CDR3 DNA sequence: TGTGCCAGCAGTCTGAGTGGGGGAGGTGAAGCTTTCTTT. Translating gives CASSLSGGGEAFF.

V gene TRBV6-1 combines with J gene TRBJ1-5, with 7 bases lining up with TRBD1. V lost 8 bases to trimming and J lost 7 bases; unmatched junction nucleotides: 8. Germline values: CDR1 MNHNS, CDR2 SASEGT. The CDR3 is 13 amino acids. CDR3 region: CASAKQGWQPQHF. In DNA form, the CDR3 reads TGTGCCAGCGCAAAACAGGGGTGGCAGCCCCAGCATTTT.

This clone was counted only a few times. The rearrangement uses TRBV19 and TRBJ1-3, with D tentatively TRBD1 (6 bases). This CDR3 comprises 18 residues. V was shortened by 4 bases and J by 0 bases, with 19 bases between the two germline ends. CDR1 and CDR2 from the germline V gene are LNHDA and SQIVND (reference sequence). In nucleotides, the CDR3 is TGTGCCAGTAGTACCCACGGCCCGGACAGCTCCTCTGGAAACACCATATATTTT. It codes for CASSTHGPDSSSGNTIYF.

V and J are TRBV5-1 and TRBJ2-5; D uncertain. The CDR3 is 14 amino acids. Trimming pared 2 bases from V and 4 bases from J, leaving 12 bases between. Germline lookup yields CDR1 SGHRS and CDR2 YFSETQ. CDR3 nucleotides: TGCGCCAGCAGCTTATACCCCGGGCCAGAGACCCAGTACTTC. It codes for CASSLYPGPETQYF. Full variable domain (remainder filled in from reference TRBV5-1 and TRBJ2-5): KAGVTQTPRYLIKTRGQQVTLSCSPISGHRSVSWYQQTPGQGLQFLFEYFSETQRNKGNFPGRFSGRQFSNSRSEMNVSTLELGDSALYLCASSLYPGPETQYFGPGTRLLVL.

Details on this clone: Likely a read error: the CDR3 ends without its conserved phenylalanine or tryptophan. J is TRBJ2-7 and V is TRBV2, with D possibly being TRBD1 (6 bases). CDR1 and CDR2 from the germline V gene are SNHLY and FYNNEI. Between the trimmed V and J ends, which lost 6 bases and 7 bases, there was a span of 10 bases. CDR3 length: 11 residues. CDR3 sequence (DNA): TGTGCCAGCAGAGGGCAGGGGGAGCAGTACTTG. It yields the protein CASRGQGEQYL.

Only a few counts were recorded for this clone. The rearrangement uses TRBV5-1 and TRBJ2-1; D remains unclear. This CDR3 spans 14 amino acids. With 4 bases removed from V and 7 bases from J, the gap between germline ends came to 15 bases. The V gene's germline CDR1 is SGHRS and CDR2 YFSETQ. CDR3 in amino acids: CASSLLMGQNEQFF. The DNA of the CDR3 is TGCGCCAGCAGCCTCTTAATGGGTCAGAATGAGCAGTTCTTC.

This clone was observed a handful of times. V and J are TRBV28 and TRBJ2-6; 10 bases agree with TRBD2. Germline CDR1 reads MDHEN; CDR2 reads SYDVKM. CDR3 length equals 17 residues. V lost 1 base to trimming and J lost 1 base; unmatched junction nucleotides: 1. CDR3 DNA sequence: TGTGCCAGCAGTTTATCTAGCGGGAGTTCTGGGGCCAACGTCCTGACTTTC. This encodes CASSLSSGSSGANVLTF.

The gene calls are TRBV6-2 or TRBV6-3 and TRBJ2-7; D possibly corresponds to TRBD1 (5 bases). In germline, CDR1 is MNHEY, CDR2 SVGEGT. V was clipped by 5 bases and J by 6 bases, with 8 bases between them. The CDR3 consists of 11 residues. CDR3: CASSTGLEQYF. CDR3 bases: TGTGCCAGCAGTACAGGTCTCGAGCAGTACTTC.

This clone was seen just once. The sample carries other DNA sequences with the same CDR3. V usage is TRBV19 and J usage is TRBJ2-1, with 11 bases aligning to TRBD2. Germline V gene lookup returns CDR1 LNHDA and CDR2 SQIVND (reference sequence). The CDR3 is 14 residues long. Trimming at V came to 6 bases and at J to 4 bases, leaving 2 bases not matched to a gene. In DNA form, the CDR3 reads TGTGCCAGTAGGGGACTAGCGGAATACAATGAGCAGTTCTTC. It translates to CASRGLAEYNEQFF.

This clone has just a few counts. This chain links TRBV4-1 with TRBJ2-1; 7 bases fit TRBD1. Germline V lookup: CDR1 MGHRA, CDR2 YSYEKL. CDR3 length: 18 amino acids. V dropped 0 bases and J dropped 6; count of bases not matched to a gene: 14. CDR3 sequence: CASSQDARRRTGFNEQFF. CDR3 bases: TGCGCCAGCAGCCAAGATGCGAGGAGGCGGACAGGTTTCAATGAGCAGTTCTTC.

This clone has a handful of counts. The V call is TRBV27, the J call TRBJ1-1; D might be TRBD1 (6 bases). The CDR3 sequence is 14 residues long. The ends were cut back, 5 bases at V and 4 bases at J, with 14 bases in the middle. The germline gives CDR1 MNHEY, CDR2 SMNVEV (reference sequence). DNA of the CDR3: TGTGCCAGCAGTAAGGACAGAGGGAGCACTGAAGCTTTCTTT. Its translation: CASSKDRGSTEAFF.

The chain links TRBV28 to TRBJ1-5; tentatively, D is TRBD1 (5 bases). The CDR3 consists of 16 residues. Germline CDR1 is MDHEN and CDR2 is SYDVKM. V was shortened by 2 bases and J by 2 bases, with 13 bases between the two germline ends. The CDR3 loop reads CASSLGARAGNQPQHF. CDR3 DNA sequence: TGTGCCAGCAGTTTAGGGGCCCGCGCTGGCAATCAGCCCCAGCATTTT.

In the case of this clone: It is unclear where the CDR3 begins or ends on the DNA, so no DNA is shown, and the CDR3 is as TCRdb lists it. V gene TRBV6-5 combines with J gene TRBJ2-3; the table's D call, TRBD1, has no DNA check behind it. Including both end residues, the CDR3 is 15 amino acids long. Germline V gene data show CDR1 as MNHEY and CDR2 as SVGAGI. CDR3 in amino acids: CASSYSRVAGGTQYF.

The chain combines TRBV5-1 with TRBJ1-3; D gene ambiguous. This CDR3 has 17 residues. CDR1 is SGHRS, CDR2 YFSETQ, per germline. V was pared by 0 bases and J by 0 bases, with 13 bases between. In DNA form, the CDR3 reads TGCGCCAGCAGCTTGGTCGGCGGAATTAGCTCTGGAAACACCATATATTTT. It specifies CASSLVGGISSGNTIYF.

This clone was detected only a few times. V and J are TRBV30 and TRBJ1-6; the match to TRBD1 covers 8 bases. V shed 7 bases and J 4 bases; nucleotides not matched to a gene: 3. The germline CDR1 and CDR2 sequences are GTSNPN and SVGIG (reference sequence). CDR3 size: 13 residues. The CDR3 reads CASDRGYNSPLHF. The CDR3 nucleotides are TGTGCCTCCGACAGGGGATATAATTCACCCCTCCACTTT.